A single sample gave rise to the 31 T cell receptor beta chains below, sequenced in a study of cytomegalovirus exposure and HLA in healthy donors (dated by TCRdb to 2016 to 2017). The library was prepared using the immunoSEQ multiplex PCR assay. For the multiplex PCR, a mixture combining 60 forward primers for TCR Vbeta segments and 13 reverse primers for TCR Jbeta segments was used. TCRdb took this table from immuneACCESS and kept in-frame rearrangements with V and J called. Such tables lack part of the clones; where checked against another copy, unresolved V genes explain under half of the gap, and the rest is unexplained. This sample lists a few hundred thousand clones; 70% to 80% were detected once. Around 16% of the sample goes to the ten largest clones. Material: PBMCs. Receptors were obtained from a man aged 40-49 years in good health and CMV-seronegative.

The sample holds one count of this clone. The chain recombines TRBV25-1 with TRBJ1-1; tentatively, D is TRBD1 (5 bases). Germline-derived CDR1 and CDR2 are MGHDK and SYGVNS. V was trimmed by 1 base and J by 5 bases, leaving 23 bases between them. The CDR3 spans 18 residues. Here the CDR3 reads CASSELPLQWLGGTEAFF. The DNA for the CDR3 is TGTGCCAGCAGTGAATTACCTCTACAGTGGCTGGGGGGGACTGAAGCTTTCTTT.

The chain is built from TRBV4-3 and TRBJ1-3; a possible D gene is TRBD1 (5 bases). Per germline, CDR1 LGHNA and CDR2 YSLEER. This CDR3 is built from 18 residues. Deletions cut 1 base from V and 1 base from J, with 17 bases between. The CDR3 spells CASSQGTVGGESGNTIYF. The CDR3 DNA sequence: TGCGCCAGCAGCCAAGGGACTGTGGGGGGGGAATCTGGAAACACCATATATTTT.

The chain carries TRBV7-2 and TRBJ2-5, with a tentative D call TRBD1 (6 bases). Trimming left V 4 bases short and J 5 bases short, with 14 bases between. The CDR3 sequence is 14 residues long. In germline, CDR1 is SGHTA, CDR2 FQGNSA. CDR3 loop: CASSWTDSEETQYF. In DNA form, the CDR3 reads TGTGCCAGCAGCTGGACAGATTCGGAGGAGACCCAGTACTTC.

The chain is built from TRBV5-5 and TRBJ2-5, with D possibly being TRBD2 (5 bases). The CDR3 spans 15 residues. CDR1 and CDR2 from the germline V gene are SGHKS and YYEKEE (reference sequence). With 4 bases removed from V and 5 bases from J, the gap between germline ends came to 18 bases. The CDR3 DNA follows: TGTGCCAGCAGCCTTGGACTGTCCGGGATGGAGACCCAGTACTTC. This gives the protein CASSLGLSGMETQYF.

The CDR3 DNA sequence: TGTGCCAGCAGTGCCTCGTCGGGAGATACGCAGTATTTT. Its protein product is CASSASSGDTQYF. The chain joins TRBV27 to TRBJ2-3; D ambiguous. CDR1 MNHEY and CDR2 SMNVEV come from the germline V gene (reference sequence). The CDR3 is 13 residues long. Trimming cost V 5 bases and J 5 bases, with 11 bases left between them.

The CDR3 DNA is TGTGCCAGCAGCTTGAATGGCAGGGGGCCTAGGGCCTACGAGCAGTACTTC. Translation gives CASSLNGRGPRAYEQYF. V and J are TRBV5-4 and TRBJ2-7, with 8 positions matching TRBD1. The germline gives CDR1 SGHNT, CDR2 YYREEE (reference sequence). The length of the CDR3 is 17 residues. V shed 1 base and J 2 bases; nucleotides not matched to a gene: 11.

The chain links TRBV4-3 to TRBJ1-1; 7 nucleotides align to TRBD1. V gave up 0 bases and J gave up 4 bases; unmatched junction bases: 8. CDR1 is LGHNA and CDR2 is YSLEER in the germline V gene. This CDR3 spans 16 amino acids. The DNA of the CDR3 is TGCGCCAGCAGCCAAGAGAGGGGGCAGGGCCTCACTGAAGCTTTCTTT. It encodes CASSQERGQGLTEAFF.

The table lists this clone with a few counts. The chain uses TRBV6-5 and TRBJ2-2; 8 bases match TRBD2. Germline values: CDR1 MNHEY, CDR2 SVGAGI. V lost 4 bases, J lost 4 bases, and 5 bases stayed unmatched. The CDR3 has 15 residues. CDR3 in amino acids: CASSWGGRSTGELFF. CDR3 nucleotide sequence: TGTGCCAGCAGTTGGGGCGGGAGGAGCACCGGGGAGCTGTTTTTT.

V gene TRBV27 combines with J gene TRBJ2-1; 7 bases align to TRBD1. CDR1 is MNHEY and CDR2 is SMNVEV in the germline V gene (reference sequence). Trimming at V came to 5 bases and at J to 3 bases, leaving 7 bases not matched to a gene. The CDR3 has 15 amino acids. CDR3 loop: CASSLSRGIYNEQFF. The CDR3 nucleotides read TGTGCCAGCAGTCTTAGCAGGGGGATCTACAATGAGCAGTTCTTC.

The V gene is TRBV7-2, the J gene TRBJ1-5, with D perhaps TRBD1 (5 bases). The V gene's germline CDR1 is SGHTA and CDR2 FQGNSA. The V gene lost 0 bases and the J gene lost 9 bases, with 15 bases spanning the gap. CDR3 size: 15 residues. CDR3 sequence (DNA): TGTGCCAGCAGCTTAGCGGGAGGGAAGGGACGGCCCCAGCATTTT. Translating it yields CASSLAGGKGRPQHF.

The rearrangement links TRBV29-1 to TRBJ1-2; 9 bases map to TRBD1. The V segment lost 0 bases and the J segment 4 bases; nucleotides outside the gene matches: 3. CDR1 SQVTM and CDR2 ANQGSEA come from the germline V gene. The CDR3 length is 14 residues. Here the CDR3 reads CSVEERTGAYGYTF. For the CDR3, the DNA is TGCAGCGTTGAAGAAAGGACAGGGGCCTATGGCTACACCTTC. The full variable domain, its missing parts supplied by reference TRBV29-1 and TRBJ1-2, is SAVISQKPSRDICQRGTSLTIQCQVDSQVTMMFWYRQQPGQSLTLIATANQGSEATYESGFVIDKFPISRPNLTFSTLTVSNMSPEDSSIYLCSVEERTGAYGYTFGSGTRLTVV.

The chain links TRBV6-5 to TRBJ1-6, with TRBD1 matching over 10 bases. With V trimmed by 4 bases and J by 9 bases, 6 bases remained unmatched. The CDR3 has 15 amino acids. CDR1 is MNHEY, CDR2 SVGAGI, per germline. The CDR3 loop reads CASSSARTGGSPLHF. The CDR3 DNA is TGTGCCAGCAGTTCCGCCCGGACAGGGGGTTCACCCCTCCACTTT.

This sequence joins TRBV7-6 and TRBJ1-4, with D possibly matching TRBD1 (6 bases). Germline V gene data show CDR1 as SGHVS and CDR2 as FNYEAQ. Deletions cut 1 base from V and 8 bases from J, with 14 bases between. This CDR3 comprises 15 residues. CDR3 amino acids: CASSLGGGLGEKLFF. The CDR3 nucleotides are TGTGCCAGCAGCTTAGGGGGGGGGCTCGGGGAAAAACTGTTTTTT. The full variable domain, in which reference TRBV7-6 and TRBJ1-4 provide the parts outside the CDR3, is GAGVSQSPRYKVTKRGQDVALRCDPISGHVSLYWYRQALGQGPEFLTYFNYEAQQDKSGLPNDRFSAERPEGSISTLTIQRTEQRDSAMYRCASSLGGGLGEKLFFGSGTQLSVL.

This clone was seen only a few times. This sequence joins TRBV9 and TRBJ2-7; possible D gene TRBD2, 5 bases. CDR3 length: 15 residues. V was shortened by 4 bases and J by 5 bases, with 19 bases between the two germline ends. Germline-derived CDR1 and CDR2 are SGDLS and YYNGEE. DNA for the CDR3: TGTGCCAGCAGCCCCCGAGGCGGGTATTTCGACGAGCAGTACTTC. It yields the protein CASSPRGGYFDEQYF.

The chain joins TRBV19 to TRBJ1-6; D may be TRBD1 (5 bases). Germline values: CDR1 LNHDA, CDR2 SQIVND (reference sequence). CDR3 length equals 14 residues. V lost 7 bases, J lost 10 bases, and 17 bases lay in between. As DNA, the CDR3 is TGTGCCAGTAACGAACTAGGGCGGGACTCACCCCTCCACTTT. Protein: CASNELGRDSPLHF.

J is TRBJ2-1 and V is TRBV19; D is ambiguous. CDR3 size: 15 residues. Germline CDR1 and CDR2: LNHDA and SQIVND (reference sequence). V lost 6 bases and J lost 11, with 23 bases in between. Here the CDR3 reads CASSLPGPLLMKQFF. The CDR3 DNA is TGTGCCAGTAGCCTTCCGGGTCCCTTACTAATGAAGCAGTTCTTC.

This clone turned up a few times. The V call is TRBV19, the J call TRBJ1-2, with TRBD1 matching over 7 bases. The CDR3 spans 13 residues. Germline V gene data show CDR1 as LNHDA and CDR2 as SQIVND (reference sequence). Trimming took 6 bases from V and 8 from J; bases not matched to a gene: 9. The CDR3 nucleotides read TGTGCCAGTAGGACGACAGGGCACTTGGGCTACACCTTC. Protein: CASRTTGHLGYTF.

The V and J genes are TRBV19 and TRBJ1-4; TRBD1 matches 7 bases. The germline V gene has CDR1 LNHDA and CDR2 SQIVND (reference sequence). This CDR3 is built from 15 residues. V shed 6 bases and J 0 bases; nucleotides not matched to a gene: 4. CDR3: CASRAGTATNEKLFF. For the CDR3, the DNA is TGTGCCAGTAGGGCAGGGACAGCAACTAATGAAAAACTGTTTTTT.

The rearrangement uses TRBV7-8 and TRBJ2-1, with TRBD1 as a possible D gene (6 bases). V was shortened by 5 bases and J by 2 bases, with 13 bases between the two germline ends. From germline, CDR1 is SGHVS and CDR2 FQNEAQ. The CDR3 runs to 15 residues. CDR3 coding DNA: TGTGCCAGCAGCCCCCGGGACACCGCCTACAATGAGCAGTTCTTC. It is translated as CASSPRDTAYNEQFF.

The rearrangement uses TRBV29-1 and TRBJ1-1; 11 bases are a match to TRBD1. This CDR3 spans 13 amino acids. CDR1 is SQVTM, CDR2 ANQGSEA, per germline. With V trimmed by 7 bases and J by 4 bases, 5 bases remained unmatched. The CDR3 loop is CSAEGTGGTEAFF. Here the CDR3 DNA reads TGCAGCGCTGAGGGGACAGGGGGCACTGAAGCTTTCTTT.

The CDR3 loop is CASNGLAGFAETQYF. CDR3 bases: TGTGCCAGCAATGGGCTAGCGGGATTCGCAGAGACCCAGTACTTC. The chain joins TRBV6-6 to TRBJ2-5; 9 nucleotides align to TRBD2. After removal of 7 bases from V and 4 bases from J, the junction contained 10 bases not matched to a gene. This CDR3 is 15 amino acids long. Germline loops: CDR1 MNHNY, CDR2 SVGAGI (reference sequence).

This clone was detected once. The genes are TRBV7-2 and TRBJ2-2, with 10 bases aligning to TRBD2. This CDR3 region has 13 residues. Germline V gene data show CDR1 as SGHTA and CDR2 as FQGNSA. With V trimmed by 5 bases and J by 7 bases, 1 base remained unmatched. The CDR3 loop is CASSRLAGGELFF. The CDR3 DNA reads TGTGCCAGCAGCCGACTAGCGGGCGGGGAGCTGTTTTTT.

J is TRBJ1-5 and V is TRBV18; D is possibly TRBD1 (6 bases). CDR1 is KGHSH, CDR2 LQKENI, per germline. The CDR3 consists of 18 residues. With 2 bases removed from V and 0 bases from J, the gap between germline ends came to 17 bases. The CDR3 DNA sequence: TGTGCCAGCTCACCAGGGTTGTATGCGGACAGTAGCAATCAGCCCCAGCATTTT. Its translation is CASSPGLYADSSNQPQHF.

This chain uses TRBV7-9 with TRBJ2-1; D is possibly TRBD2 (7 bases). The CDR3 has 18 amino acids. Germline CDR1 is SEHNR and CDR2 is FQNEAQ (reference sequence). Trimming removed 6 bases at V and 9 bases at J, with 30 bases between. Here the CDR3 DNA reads TGTGCCAGCAGACCATCAGACGTGGGGCTAGCGGAAGGGGGTGAGCAGTTCTTC. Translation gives CASRPSDVGLAEGGEQFF.

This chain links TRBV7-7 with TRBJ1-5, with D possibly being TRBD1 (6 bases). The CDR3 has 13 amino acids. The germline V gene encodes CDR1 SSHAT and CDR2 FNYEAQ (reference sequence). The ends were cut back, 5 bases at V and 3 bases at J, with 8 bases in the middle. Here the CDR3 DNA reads TGTGCCAGCAGCCCAGGGGTCAATCAGCCCCAGCATTTT. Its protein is CASSPGVNQPQHF.

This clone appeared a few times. The CDR3 region has the DNA TGTGCCAGTCCCCCCCGGGGACTAGCACCTGATACGCAGTATTTT. Translation gives CASPPRGLAPDTQYF. The chain combines TRBV28 with TRBJ2-3; 9 nucleotides align to TRBD2. The CDR3 is 15 amino acids. With V trimmed by 9 bases and J by 6 bases, 13 bases remained unmatched. Looked up from germline, CDR1 is MDHEN and CDR2 is SYDVKM.

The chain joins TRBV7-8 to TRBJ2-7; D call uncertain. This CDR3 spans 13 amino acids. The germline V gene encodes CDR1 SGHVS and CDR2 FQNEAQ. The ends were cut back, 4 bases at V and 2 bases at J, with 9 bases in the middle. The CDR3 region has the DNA TGTGCCAGCAGCTCCTTCCTTGCCTACGAGCAGTACTTC. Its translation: CASSSFLAYEQYF.

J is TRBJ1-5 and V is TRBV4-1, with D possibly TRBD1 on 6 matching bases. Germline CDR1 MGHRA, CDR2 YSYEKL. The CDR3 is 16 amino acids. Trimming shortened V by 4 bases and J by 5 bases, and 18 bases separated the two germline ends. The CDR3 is CASSPPGGGSDQPQHF. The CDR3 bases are TGCGCCAGCAGCCCCCCGGGAGGGGGAAGTGATCAGCCCCAGCATTTT.

DNA for the CDR3: TGTGCCAGCAGCCACGACAGGGGGAAGGGCTACGAGCAGTACTTC. Protein product: CASSHDRGKGYEQYF. The rearrangement links TRBV4-2 to TRBJ2-7, with TRBD1 matching 9 bases. J lost 3 bases, V lost 3 bases, and 6 bases had no gene match. Looked up from germline, CDR1 is LGHNA and CDR2 is YNFKEQ. The CDR3 consists of 15 residues.

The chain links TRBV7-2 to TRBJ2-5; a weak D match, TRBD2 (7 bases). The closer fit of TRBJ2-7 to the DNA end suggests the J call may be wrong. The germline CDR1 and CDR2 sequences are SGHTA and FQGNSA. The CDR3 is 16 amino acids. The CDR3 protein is CASSPGGGGNSYEQYF. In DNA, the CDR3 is TGTGCCAGCAGCCCCGGGGGAGGGGGAAACTCCTACGAGCAGTACTTC.

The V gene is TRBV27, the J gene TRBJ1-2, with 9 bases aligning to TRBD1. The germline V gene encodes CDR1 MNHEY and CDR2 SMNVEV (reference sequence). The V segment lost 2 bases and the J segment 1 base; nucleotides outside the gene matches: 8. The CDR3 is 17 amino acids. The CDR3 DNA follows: TGTGCCAGCAGTTTAAACTACCGGACAGGGGTTAACTATGGCTACACCTTC. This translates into CASSLNYRTGVNYGYTF.